This TCR beta chain was identified during a study of CD8+CD57+ T cells in acquired aplastic anemia (dated by TCRdb to the late 2010s). About the investigation overall: DNA extracted from sorted CD4+ and CD8+ cells had a mean of approximately 3 ug, with a range of roughly 0.18 to 27.4 ug. CD8+CD57+ expansion was defined as frequency above the mean frequency observed in healthy subjects. Study-wide findings and limitations: No significant difference in CD8+ Simpson's diversity was found between patients and healthy controls (P=0.060). Approximately 31 CD8+ CDR3 sequences were found in both patients and controls but appeared to be highly expressed in patients and within the immunodominant clones of the patients.

Genomic DNA served as template for TCR beta VDJ combination and CDR3 sequence profiling. An Illumina HiSeq 2000 was the platform used for TCR repertoire sequencing. In the source study's methods: Repertoires were assessed using TRBV/TRBJ rearrangement plots, CDR3 size and DJ length profiles, and Simpson's diversity index. The most abundant DNA sequence in the deep sequencing data was taken as the immunodominant clone. CDR3 amino acid sequences were checked for sharing across subjects and were also compared against the VDJdb database and published repertoires. In TCRdb, the public reads were trimmed at Q25 with fastp and aligned with MiXCR, with productive beta chains retained. Rows with one shared CDR3 protein collapse into an entry with the most common genes and DNA. TCRdb assigned the V and J calls; the authors' analysis was not used. Present in this sample are 150,000 to 200,000 distinct CDR3 sequences, under 55% of which were seen just once. The top ten clonotypes cover 0.85% to 1.3% of the sample.

The germline V gene specifies SGHVS as CDR1 and FNYEAQ as CDR2. Trimming costs V 2 bases and J 7 bases, and their ends lie 12 bases apart. The CDR3 starts with the cysteine, ends with the phenylalanine, and has 15 residues. Kept here is only the CDR3 DNA, which spans 45 bases and is read in frame from base 1. In this sample, this clonotype turned up many times. No cognate antigen has been identified for it. Per-nucleotide qualities are absent, and no much larger clonotype sits a single base away. Flow cytometry had shown CD8+CD57+ cell expansion in the patients selected for sequencing. Severe acquired aplastic anemia was diagnosed in all patients according to International Study of Aplastic Anemia and Agranulocytosis and Camitta criteria. No patient had received any therapy when blood was sampled. The study deep-sequenced TCR repertoires of sorted CD4+ and CD8+ blood T cells from severe aplastic anemia patients and healthy subjects. Patients were enrolled in the USA under clinicaltrials.gov protocols 00001620, 01623167, 00001397, 00071045, 00081523 and 00961064. Ficoll-Paque density gradient centrifugation was used to isolate peripheral blood mononuclear cells. Before DNA extraction, CD4+ and CD8+ T cells were sorted by FACS or by magnetic beads.

Sequenced: sorted CD4+, CD8+, or CD8+CD57+ T cells (not recorded which) from PBMCs. Recombination joined TRBV7-6 with TRBJ1-6, with the identity of the D gene unclear. This clonotype was obtained from a human donor with aplastic anemia. CDR3 loop: CASSLLRTSNSPLHF. The nucleotide sequence reads as follows: TGTGCCAGCAGCTTATTACGGACCTCCAATTCACCCCTCCACTTT. Joined to the reference TRBV7-6 and TRBJ1-6 proteins, this CDR3 gives the full variable domain: GAGVSQSPRYKVTKRGQDVALRCDPISGHVSLYWYRQALGQGPEFLTYFNYEAQQDKSGLPNDRFSAERPEGSISTLTIQRTEQRDSAMYRCASSLLRTSNSPLHFGNGTRLTVT.